The T cell receptor (beta chain) under discussion was sequenced for a study of T cells after posttransplantation cyclophosphamide. General study results and limits: Later post-transplant blood repertoires were often dominated by donor CD8+ memory clones. TRB clonality was highly associated with recipient CMV seropositivity and reactivation. TRB overlap between skin or GI tissue T cells and blood was limited.

Measured with immunoSEQ multiplex PCR; TCRdb has only the in-frame clones, and not every one. Of 15,000 to 25,000 clones listed, roughly nine tenths are singletons. As regards this clone: Its specificity is unknown.

Cyclophosphamide on days +3 and +4 followed busulfan-fludarabine conditioning and a marrow graft. This CDR3 is 20 amino acids long. Germline CDR1 MGHRA, CDR2 YSYEKL. Germline trimming cut 4 bases from V and 6 bases from J; bases unmatched to any gene: 22. The sequencing used PBMCs, collected after allogeneic stem cell transplant with posttransplant cyclophosphamide. The chain employs TRBV4-1 and TRBJ2-1; 9 bases fit TRBD2. This TCR derives from a female patient aged 35-55 years who received an allogeneic stem cell transplant from a related donor, was CMV-positive, and had no GVHD. Some T cells may be provided by the graft donor. The CDR3 spells CASSPLASGKVNMVINEQFF. The CDR3 DNA sequence: TGCGCCAGCAGCCCGTTGGCTAGCGGGAAAGTAAATATGGTAATCAATGAGCAGTTCTTC.